Listed below are T cell receptor beta chains from one sample, sequenced in a study of T cell clones after liver transplantation. Only in-frame clones appear in the TCRdb table, and some are missing; sequencing was by immunoSEQ multiplex PCR. The sample has 55,000 to 70,000 clones; nearly 95% are singletons. Here the sequenced sample was CD4+ T cells from blood, taken roughly 26 months after liver transplant. These receptors were taken from a human patient who received a liver transplant. Some T cells may be provided by the graft donor. Both conserved end residues are part of each CDR3. Each record gives: D gene, J gene, clone size, V gene, CDR3 DNA, CDR3 protein. The D gene is left open where the match is weak. The listing skips clone size in some rows; elsewhere it reads once, few, many or a size class.

D gene: NA; J gene: TRBJ1-2; clone size: NA; V gene: TRBV6-5; CDR3 DNA: TGTGCCAGCAGCCACTCGAGGCCGCCTAGAGGCTACACCTTC; CDR3 protein: CASSHSRPPRGYTF
D gene: NA; J gene: TRBJ2-3; clone size: NA; V gene: TRBV7-9; CDR3 DNA: TGTGCCAGCAGCTTAAGGGTGAGCGGACGCACAGATACGCAGTATTTT; CDR3 protein: CASSLRVSGRTDTQYF
D gene: TRBD2; J gene: TRBJ2-5; clone size: NA; V gene: TRBV27; CDR3 DNA: TGTGCCAGCAGCTGGGTGGGGGGGATTCAAGAGACCCAGTACTTC; CDR3 protein: CASSWVGGIQETQYF
D gene: NA; J gene: TRBJ2-5; clone size: NA; V gene: TRBV7-3; CDR3 DNA: TGTGCCAGCAGCCCGACGGGGCTACAAGAGACCCAGTACTTC; CDR3 protein: CASSPTGLQETQYF
D gene: NA; J gene: TRBJ2-3; clone size: NA; V gene: TRBV27; CDR3 DNA: TGTGCCAGCAGCCACGGACTTGGTACGCAGTATTTT; CDR3 protein: CASSHGLGTQYF
D gene: TRBD1; J gene: TRBJ1-5; clone size: NA; V gene: TRBV28; CDR3 DNA: TGTGCCAGCACCGGGACAGGTCAGCCCCAGCATTTT; CDR3 protein: CASTGTGQPQHF
D gene: NA; J gene: TRBJ1-4; clone size: NA; V gene: TRBV5-4; CDR3 DNA: TGTGCCAGCAGCTCACAGGATTCTGAAAAACTGTTTTTT; CDR3 protein: CASSSQDSEKLFF
D gene: NA; J gene: TRBJ1-1; clone size: NA; V gene: TRBV7-9; CDR3 DNA: TGTGCCAGCAGCTTAGCGGGGCACACTGAAGCTTTCTTT; CDR3 protein: CASSLAGHTEAFF
D gene: NA; J gene: TRBJ2-3; clone size: NA; V gene: TRBV30; CDR3 DNA: TGTGCCTGTACGGTTTCAAGGACAGATACGCAGTATTTT; CDR3 protein: CACTVSRTDTQYF
D gene: NA; J gene: TRBJ1-2; clone size: NA; V gene: TRBV7-9; CDR3 DNA: TGTGCCAGCAGCTTTTTAGACAGCAGATATGGCTACACCTTC; CDR3 protein: CASSFLDSRYGYTF
D gene: NA; J gene: TRBJ2-7; clone size: NA; V gene: TRBV10-3; CDR3 DNA: TGTGCCATCAGTGAGTCGGCAGGGCCCGAGCAGTACTTC; CDR3 protein: CAISESAGPEQYF
D gene: NA; J gene: TRBJ2-7; clone size: NA; V gene: TRBV11-2; CDR3 DNA: TGTGCCAGCAGCTCCCAGACAGGTTTCCCGTCGGAGGAGCAGTACTTC; CDR3 protein: CASSSQTGFPSEEQYF
D gene: NA; J gene: TRBJ1-5; clone size: NA; V gene: TRBV7-6; CDR3 DNA: TGTGCCAGCAGCTCACCCGGTAGGGGGATCAATCAGCCCCAGCATTTT; CDR3 protein: CASSSPGRGINQPQHF
D gene: NA; J gene: TRBJ1-2; clone size: NA; V gene: TRBV7-2; CDR3 DNA: TGTGCCAGCATCTTACAGCCCTCGGGGGATGGCTACACCTTC; CDR3 protein: CASILQPSGDGYTF
D gene: NA; J gene: TRBJ2-7; clone size: NA; V gene: TRBV19; CDR3 DNA: TGTGCCAGTAGTATAGAGGCAGCCTACGAGCAGTACTTC; CDR3 protein: CASSIEAAYEQYF
D gene: TRBD2; J gene: TRBJ2-3; clone size: few; V gene: TRBV19; CDR3 DNA: TGTGCCAGTAGTTTTCGGACTAGCGGGAGCACAGATACGCAGTATTTT; CDR3 protein: CASSFRTSGSTDTQYF
D gene: TRBD1; J gene: TRBJ2-1; clone size: NA; V gene: TRBV10-2; CDR3 DNA: TGCGCCAGCAGAGCGACCGGGACAGACAATGAGCAGTTCTTC; CDR3 protein: CASRATGTDNEQFF
D gene: TRBD2; J gene: TRBJ2-3; clone size: NA; V gene: TRBV23-1; CDR3 DNA: TGCGCCAGCGGCTCCCTAGCGGGGACCAGCACAGATACGCAGTATTTT; CDR3 protein: CASGSLAGTSTDTQYF
D gene: TRBD1; J gene: TRBJ1-1; clone size: NA; V gene: TRBV10-3; CDR3 DNA: TGTGCCACCGGGACAGGGGGCGCGGGCACTGAAGCTTTCTTT; CDR3 protein: CATGTGGAGTEAFF
D gene: NA; J gene: TRBJ1-1; clone size: NA; V gene: TRBV7-2; CDR3 DNA: TGTGCCAGCAGCTGGGCAACGAACACTGAAGCTTTCTTT; CDR3 protein: CASSWATNTEAFF
D gene: TRBD2; J gene: TRBJ2-3; clone size: NA; V gene: TRBV27; CDR3 DNA: TGTGCCAGCACCCTAGCGGGAGGGCCCCCAGATACGCAGTATTTT; CDR3 protein: CASTLAGGPPDTQYF
D gene: NA; J gene: TRBJ2-5; clone size: few; V gene: TRBV7-2; CDR3 DNA: TGTGCCAGCAGCTTAGCGTTTGGAGAGACCCAGTACTTC; CDR3 protein: CASSLAFGETQYF
D gene: TRBD2; J gene: TRBJ2-1; clone size: once; V gene: TRBV6-5; CDR3 DNA: TGTGCCAGCAGTCCTCCCATAGCGGGTGAGCAGTTCTTC; CDR3 protein: CASSPPIAGEQFF
D gene: NA; J gene: TRBJ2-5; clone size: NA; V gene: TRBV5-1; CDR3 DNA: TGCGCCAGCAGCTTCGGGAAAGAGACCCAGTACTTC; CDR3 protein: CASSFGKETQYF
D gene: NA; J gene: TRBJ2-7; clone size: NA; V gene: TRBV12-5; CDR3 DNA: TGTGCTAGTGGACAGGGAGCGGGAATGGTGGACGAGCAGTACTTC; CDR3 protein: CASGQGAGMVDEQYF
D gene: NA; J gene: TRBJ1-4; clone size: NA; V gene: TRBV28; CDR3 DNA: TGTGCCAGCAAATCTCCGGGACTGCAGAATGAAAAACTGTTTTTT; CDR3 protein: CASKSPGLQNEKLFF
D gene: NA; J gene: TRBJ2-7; clone size: NA; V gene: TRBV4-1; CDR3 DNA: TGCGCCAGCAGCCAGGTCCCAAGGGGCGCGGCACCGTCGACCGAGCAGTACTTC; CDR3 protein: CASSQVPRGAAPSTEQYF
D gene: TRBD1; J gene: TRBJ2-7; clone size: NA; V gene: TRBV5-4; CDR3 DNA: TGTGCCAGCAGCGGAGCGGACAGGGGGCTCGGTGAGCAGTACTTC; CDR3 protein: CASSGADRGLGEQYF
D gene: NA; J gene: TRBJ1-1; clone size: NA; V gene: TRBV7-2; CDR3 DNA: TGTGCCAGCAGCTTAGCGGGGAGGGCTGAAGCTTTCTTT; CDR3 protein: CASSLAGRAEAFF
D gene: TRBD2; J gene: TRBJ2-2; clone size: NA; V gene: TRBV5-6; CDR3 DNA: TGTGCCAGCAGCTTCCGGGAGGCTGGGACCGGGGAGCTGTTTTTT; CDR3 protein: CASSFREAGTGELFF
D gene: TRBD2; J gene: TRBJ2-7; clone size: few; V gene: TRBV7-2; CDR3 DNA: TGTGCCAGCAGCCCTGGGGGACTAACACCCTACGAGCAGTACTTC; CDR3 protein: CASSPGGLTPYEQYF
D gene: TRBD1; J gene: TRBJ2-3; clone size: NA; V gene: TRBV25-1; CDR3 DNA: TGTGCCAGCAGTGAAGTACAGGGGGTCGGCACAGATACGCAGTATTTT; CDR3 protein: CASSEVQGVGTDTQYF
D gene: NA; J gene: TRBJ1-5; clone size: NA; V gene: TRBV10-2; CDR3 DNA: TGCGCCAGCAGTGACCGGGACCCAAATCAGCCCCAGCATTTT; CDR3 protein: CASSDRDPNQPQHF
D gene: TRBD1; J gene: TRBJ1-1; clone size: NA; V gene: TRBV25-1; CDR3 DNA: TGTGCCAGCAGTAGACCCGGGACAGGGAACACTGAAGCTTTCTTT; CDR3 protein: CASSRPGTGNTEAFF
D gene: NA; J gene: TRBJ2-7; clone size: NA; V gene: TRBV25-1; CDR3 DNA: TGTGCCGGACCTAGGCGGGTAAAGTTTGACTACGAGCAGTACTTC; CDR3 protein: CAGPRRVKFDYEQYF
D gene: TRBD1; J gene: TRBJ1-2; clone size: NA; V gene: TRBV5-1; CDR3 DNA: TGCGCCAGCAGCTTGGGCCGAGTAACAGGGGTGAACTATGGCTACACCTTC; CDR3 protein: CASSLGRVTGVNYGYTF
D gene: NA; J gene: TRBJ2-2; clone size: NA; V gene: TRBV29-1; CDR3 DNA: TGCAGCGTTGAAGTGATCAGGAACACCGGGGAGCTGTTTTTT; CDR3 protein: CSVEVIRNTGELFF
D gene: TRBD1; J gene: TRBJ1-3; clone size: NA; V gene: TRBV27; CDR3 DNA: TGTGCCAGCAGTGCGGGACAGTACTCTGGAAACACCATATATTTT; CDR3 protein: CASSAGQYSGNTIYF
D gene: TRBD2; J gene: TRBJ2-7; clone size: NA; V gene: TRBV6-5; CDR3 DNA: TGTGCCAGCGGGGGGGAAGGTTTGGGGTCCTACGAGCAGTACTTC; CDR3 protein: CASGGEGLGSYEQYF
D gene: TRBD2; J gene: TRBJ2-1; clone size: NA; V gene: TRBV5-1; CDR3 DNA: TGCGCCAGCAGCTTGGAGGCTAGCGGGAGTCTTTACAATGAGCAGTTCTTC; CDR3 protein: CASSLEASGSLYNEQFF
D gene: TRBD2; J gene: TRBJ2-3; clone size: NA; V gene: TRBV7-2; CDR3 DNA: TGTGCCAGCAGCAGGACTAGCGGGAGCGCAGATACGCAGTATTTT; CDR3 protein: CASSRTSGSADTQYF
D gene: TRBD2; J gene: TRBJ2-7; clone size: once; V gene: TRBV7-2; CDR3 DNA: TGTGCCAGCAGCTCCGCGGGAGTCCAAACGCGCGAGCAGTACTTC; CDR3 protein: CASSSAGVQTREQYF
D gene: TRBD2; J gene: TRBJ2-7; clone size: NA; V gene: TRBV23-1; CDR3 DNA: TGCGCCAGCAGTCACCGGGACACTAGGCTACTAGGGACTAGCGGGAGGGATTCCCCTATCGAGCAGTACTTC; CDR3 protein: CASSHRDTRLLGTSGRDSPIEQYF
D gene: NA; J gene: TRBJ2-2; clone size: NA; V gene: TRBV11-3; CDR3 DNA: TGTGCCAGCAGCGCCAGGGAAGCCGGGGAGCTGTTTTTT; CDR3 protein: CASSAREAGELFF
D gene: NA; J gene: TRBJ2-7; clone size: NA; V gene: TRBV21-1; CDR3 DNA: TGTGCCAGCAGCAAAGAGGTCTGGGGTGGGCAGGGGAGCTCCTACGAGCAGTACTTC; CDR3 protein: CASSKEVWGGQGSSYEQYF
D gene: NA; J gene: TRBJ1-2; clone size: NA; V gene: TRBV4-1; CDR3 DNA: TGCGCCAGCAGCCAAGTGGCCACTTCTAACTATGGCTACACCTTC; CDR3 protein: CASSQVATSNYGYTF
D gene: NA; J gene: TRBJ2-1; clone size: NA; V gene: TRBV7-2; CDR3 DNA: TGTGCCAGCAGCCCACAGGGGGGGCTGAGTAATAGTGAGCAGTTCTTC; CDR3 protein: CASSPQGGLSNSEQFF
D gene: NA; J gene: TRBJ1-2; clone size: NA; V gene: TRBV6-5; CDR3 DNA: TGTGCCAGCAGTTCGTACTCGGGGGTCGGCTATGGCTACACCTTC; CDR3 protein: CASSSYSGVGYGYTF
D gene: TRBD1; J gene: TRBJ2-6; clone size: NA; V gene: TRBV14; CDR3 DNA: TGTGCCAGCAGAGGACAGGGGAGGTATGGGGCCAACGTCCTGACTTTC; CDR3 protein: CASRGQGRYGANVLTF
D gene: NA; J gene: TRBJ1-1; clone size: once; V gene: TRBV6-5; CDR3 DNA: TGTGCCACTTCAGGACCTAACACTGAAGCTTTCTTT; CDR3 protein: CATSGPNTEAFF
D gene: NA; J gene: TRBJ2-7; clone size: NA; V gene: TRBV2; CDR3 DNA: TGTGCCAGCACCGGGGCCCCCTACGAGCAGTACTTC; CDR3 protein: CASTGAPYEQYF
D gene: NA; J gene: TRBJ1-2; clone size: NA; V gene: TRBV4-1; CDR3 DNA: TGCGCCAGCAGCCAAGATCTGGACTATGGCTACACCTTC; CDR3 protein: CASSQDLDYGYTF
D gene: TRBD2; J gene: TRBJ2-2; clone size: NA; V gene: TRBV6-4; CDR3 DNA: TGTGCCAGCAGTGAGGCTAGCGGGGGCCTTAACACCGGGGAGCTGTTTTTT; CDR3 protein: CASSEASGGLNTGELFF
D gene: NA; J gene: TRBJ2-1; clone size: NA; V gene: TRBV19; CDR3 DNA: TGTGCCAGTAGTGTCCTTGGGTCATACAATGAGCAGTTCTTC; CDR3 protein: CASSVLGSYNEQFF
D gene: TRBD1; J gene: TRBJ2-7; clone size: NA; V gene: TRBV2; CDR3 DNA: TGTGCCAGCAGGAAGGACAGGGGCGGCTCCGAGCAGTACTTC; CDR3 protein: CASRKDRGGSEQYF
D gene: NA; J gene: TRBJ2-7; clone size: NA; V gene: TRBV9; CDR3 DNA: TGTGCCAGCAGCGCAACCGGGACTCTAGACTACGAGCAGTACTTC; CDR3 protein: CASSATGTLDYEQYF
D gene: NA; J gene: TRBJ2-2; clone size: NA; V gene: TRBV5-1; CDR3 DNA: TGCGCCAGCAGCCCCGAGAGCGGAAACACCGGGGAGCTGTTTTTT; CDR3 protein: CASSPESGNTGELFF
D gene: TRBD2; J gene: TRBJ2-1; clone size: NA; V gene: TRBV27; CDR3 DNA: TGTGCCAGCAGTTTAAGGACTAGCGGGAGTAATGAGCAGTTCTTC; CDR3 protein: CASSLRTSGSNEQFF
D gene: TRBD2; J gene: TRBJ2-1; clone size: NA; V gene: TRBV28; CDR3 DNA: TGTGCCAGCTTTAAAGCGGGAGGGCCTAGCGATGAGCAGTTCTTC; CDR3 protein: CASFKAGGPSDEQFF